This is a list of T cell receptor beta chains from one sample in a study of blood T cell repertoires in COVID-19. Assay: immunoSEQ multiplex PCR; the TCRdb copy retains only in-frame clones and omits some. The sample shows approximately 96,000 clones, 81% of them seen only once. Material for sequencing was peripheral blood. Every receptor here comes from a woman at least 80 years old with acute or convalescent COVID-19. The CDR3 runs from the conserved cysteine through the conserved F or W.

cdr3_length: 15
v_call: TRBV10-2
cdr3_aa: CASSPTGAPNYGYTF

cdr3_length: 12
v_call: TRBV19
cdr3_aa: CASSPRRDIQYF

cdr3_length: 14
v_call: TRBV7-3
cdr3_aa: CASSLYGGSETQYF

cdr3_length: 13
v_call: TRBV2
cdr3_aa: CASSGGPSRGYTF

cdr3_length: 16
v_call: TRBV5-4
cdr3_aa: CASSLRAGLNTGELFF

cdr3_length: 14
v_call: TRBV2
cdr3_aa: CASTRGLNDEKLFF

cdr3_length: 15
v_call: TRBV19
cdr3_aa: CASRDREVMYNEQFF

cdr3_length: 18
v_call: TRBV5-5
cdr3_aa: CASSHPPGQGTHNYGYTF

cdr3_length: 16
v_call: TRBV7-9
cdr3_aa: CASSFSGLGAGEKLFF

cdr3_length: 16
v_call: TRBV24-1
cdr3_aa: CATSAGGGWGTDTQYF

cdr3_length: 14
v_call: TRBV5-1
cdr3_aa: CASSLTQQGYEQYF

cdr3_length: 15
v_call: TRBV6-5
cdr3_aa: CASSYSVVGANEQFF

cdr3_length: 15
v_call: TRBV5-1
cdr3_aa: CASSEGSSVGYGYTF

cdr3_length: 15
v_call: TRBV5-4
cdr3_aa: CASSLRLAGKETQYF

cdr3_length: 15
v_call: TRBV18
cdr3_aa: CASSPRQGVNTEAFF

cdr3_length: 13
v_call: TRBV5-6
cdr3_aa: CASSQGTGLGYTF

cdr3_length: 13
v_call: TRBV2
cdr3_aa: CASNGRGTEKLFF